The 21 T cell receptor beta chains below come from one sample, sequenced in a study of T-cell reconstitution after alpha-beta-depleted transplantation in children. A TCRbeta library incorporating unique molecular identifiers was prepared. TCRdb re-analysed the PCR reads in MiXCR, keeping a single row per CDR3 protein. In the table there are a few hundred thousand distinct CDR3 sequences, over 25% of which are singletons. This specimen was PBMCs, taken before TCRalphabeta/CD19-depleted stem cell transplant. The receptors stem from a boy under three years old with Wiskott-Aldrich syndrome, due to receive a stem cell transplant.

This chain connects TRBV5-1 to TRBJ2-2; the D is unclear. The CDR3 spans 15 residues. V lost 3 bases and J 1 base, leaving 10 bases between the germline ends. Per the germline V gene, CDR1 is SGHRS and CDR2 is YFSETQ. CDR3 protein: CASSWSWGNTGELFF. Written as DNA, the CDR3 is TGCGCCAGCAGCTGGTCGTGGGGGAACACCGGGGAGCTGTTTTTT. Supplemented by reference TRBV5-1 and TRBJ2-2, the full variable domain reads KAGVTQTPRYLIKTRGQQVTLSCSPISGHRSVSWYQQTPGQGLQFLFEYFSETQRNKGNFPGRFSGRQFSNSRSEMNVSTLELGDSALYLCASSWSWGNTGELFFGEGSRLTVL.

The genes are TRBV11-2 and TRBJ1-1; D unresolved. This CDR3 is built from 15 residues. Trimming took off 5 bases at V and 4 bases at J, with 17 bases between the two ends. Germline assignment: CDR1 SGHAT and CDR2 FQNNGV. CDR3 DNA: TGTGCCAGCAGCCAAATGTCGGCCGCGGGCACTGAAGCTTTCTTT. It specifies CASSQMSAAGTEAFF.

This clonotype was seen a handful of times. This rearrangement joins TRBV5-1 to TRBJ2-1, with 9 nucleotides matching TRBD2. CDR3 length equals 16 residues. CDR1 SGHRS and CDR2 YFSETQ come from the germline V gene. Unmatched junction bases numbered 9, after V lost 5 bases and J lost 3 bases. Here the CDR3 DNA reads TGCGCCAGCAGGGACGGCGGGAGGGCCGACTACAATGAGCAGTTCTTC. This sequence encodes CASRDGGRADYNEQFF.

The table lists this clonotype with a count of one. This chain uses TRBV7-6 with TRBJ2-1; D is uncertain. V was cut by 3 bases and J by 4 bases, with 13 bases left in between. The CDR3 runs 15 residues. Germline V gives CDR1 SGHVS, CDR2 FNYEAQ. For the CDR3, the DNA is TGTGCCAGCAGCTTTGATGCGGAGATATACAATGAGCAGTTCTTC. Translation gives CASSFDAEIYNEQFF.

The rearrangement links TRBV30 to TRBJ2-3; unclear D gene. The V end lost 2 bases, the J end lost 1 base, and 10 bases lay between the germline ends. Germline V gene sequence: CDR1 GTSNPN, CDR2 SVGIG (reference sequence). The CDR3 sequence is 14 residues long. The CDR3 DNA reads as TGTGCCTGGAGTCCGGGCGGCGGCACAGATACGCAGTATTTT. Protein product: CAWSPGGGTDTQYF.

This clonotype turned up a few times. The chain has TRBV12-3 or TRBV12-4 and TRBJ2-7; D unclear. V was shortened by 6 bases and J by 1 base, with 10 bases between the two germline ends. The CDR3 totals 13 residues. The CDR3 coding sequence is TGTGCCAGCAGGCCTCCCTCGTCCTACGAGCAGTACTTC. Amino acids: CASRPPSSYEQYF.

This clonotype showed up just once. V usage is TRBV7-8 and J usage is TRBJ2-3; TRBD2 is a possible D gene (5 bases). The CDR3 loop spans 15 amino acids. With 2 bases removed from V and 3 bases from J, the gap between germline ends came to 12 bases. From germline, CDR1 is SGHVS and CDR2 FQNEAQ. CDR3 bases: TGTGCCAGCAGCTTAAGTTGGGGAGTAACAGATACGCAGTATTTT. This codes for CASSLSWGVTDTQYF.

The J gene is TRBJ2-3, the V gene TRBV9, with 7 bases lining up with TRBD2. The CDR3 contains 15 residues. Trimming at V came to 3 bases and at J to 2 bases, leaving 6 bases not matched to a gene. Germline V gives CDR1 SGDLS, CDR2 YYNGEE. CDR3 DNA sequence: TGTGCCAGCAGCGGTCTAGCGGAGTTCACAGATACGCAGTATTTT. Its protein is CASSGLAEFTDTQYF.

The chain joins TRBV15 to TRBJ2-1, with TRBD2 matching over 8 bases. Germline-derived CDR1 and CDR2 are LNHNV and YYDKDF (reference sequence). CDR3 length: 15 residues. Germline trimming cut 4 bases from V and 2 bases from J; bases unmatched to any gene: 4. The CDR3 sequence: CATSIAGGPYNEQFF. The CDR3 DNA reads TGTGCCACCAGCATTGCGGGAGGCCCCTACAATGAGCAGTTCTTC.

The chain combines TRBV6-5 with TRBJ1-2, with 10 bases that match TRBD1. Germline V gene lookup returns CDR1 MNHEY and CDR2 SVGAGI. The CDR3 spans 15 residues. Trimming took 0 bases from V and 9 from J; bases not matched to a gene: 7. This CDR3 is CASSYSRDRGLSYTF. The CDR3 nucleotides read TGTGCCAGCAGTTACTCGAGGGACAGGGGCCTGAGCTACACCTTC.

This clonotype was seen more than once but under ten times. For the CDR3, the DNA is TGCGCCAGCAGCTTGGGGGCAGGGGCCTCCTACGAGCAGTACTTC. Encoded protein: CASSLGAGASYEQYF. The gene calls are TRBV5-1 and TRBJ2-7; the D gene is possibly TRBD1 (6 bases). The CDR3 has 15 residues. V lost 0 bases and J lost 0, with 10 bases in between. From germline, CDR1 is SGHRS and CDR2 YFSETQ.

The chain couples TRBV20-1 to TRBJ2-5; 8 bases match TRBD1. The J segment lost 2 bases and the V segment lost 6 bases, leaving 5 bases of the junction unmatched. CDR1 DFQATT and CDR2 SNEGSKA come from the germline V gene (reference sequence). The CDR3 contains 13 residues. CDR3 sequence reads: CSARTGWQETQYF. DNA for the CDR3: TGCAGTGCGAGGACAGGGTGGCAAGAGACCCAGTACTTC.

The chain links TRBV10-3 to TRBJ1-1; D is unclear. The V gene's germline CDR1 is ENHRY and CDR2 SYGVKD. Trimming removed 6 bases at V and 0 bases at J, with 8 bases between. The CDR3 is 13 residues long. CDR3 region: CAISKQMNTEAFF. The DNA of the CDR3 is TGTGCCATCAGCAAACAGATGAACACTGAAGCTTTCTTT.

This clonotype was found many times. One end of the junction varies from germline; a read error may be responsible. The genes are TRBV5-1 and TRBJ2-7; 11 bases agree with TRBD2. This CDR3 region has 15 residues. Per germline, CDR1 SGHRS and CDR2 YFSETQ. This chain's CDR3 is CASSLELAGAYEQYF. The CDR3 bases are TGTGCCAGCAGCTTGGAACTAGCGGGAGCCTACGAGCAGTACTTC.

The chain joins TRBV28 to TRBJ2-1; D may be TRBD2 (5 bases). Germline V CDR1 and CDR2: MDHEN, SYDVKM. CDR3 length: 14 residues. Trimming left V 5 bases short and J 3 bases short, with 11 bases between. The CDR3 sequence is CASSPRGFYNEQFF. CDR3 DNA sequence: TGTGCCAGCAGTCCCCGGGGTTTCTACAATGAGCAGTTCTTC.

V and J are TRBV7-2 and TRBJ2-3, with 13 bases that match TRBD2. The CDR3 length is 17 residues. Unmatched junction bases numbered 7, after V lost 2 bases and J lost 5 bases. Germline V gene sequence: CDR1 SGHTA, CDR2 FQGNSA. The CDR3 nucleotides read TGTGCCAGCAGCTTATCAGGGACTAGCGGGACCGGAGATACGCAGTATTTT. Translation: CASSLSGTSGTGDTQYF.

This clonotype was observed a handful of times. The V gene is TRBV5-1, the J gene TRBJ2-1, with TRBD2 identical over 12 bases. Germline-derived CDR1 and CDR2 are SGHRS and YFSETQ. The trim removed 1 base at V and 7 bases at J, leaving 9 bases unmatched. This CDR3 is 17 amino acids long. The CDR3: CASSLSLAGGPRNEQFF. DNA for the CDR3: TGCGCCAGCAGCTTGAGCCTAGCGGGAGGGCCGCGGAATGAGCAGTTCTTC. The variable domain in full, with the rest retrieved from reference TRBV5-1 and TRBJ2-1, is KAGVTQTPRYLIKTRGQQVTLSCSPISGHRSVSWYQQTPGQGLQFLFEYFSETQRNKGNFPGRFSGRQFSNSRSEMNVSTLELGDSALYLCASSLSLAGGPRNEQFFGPGTRLTVL.

The table lists this clonotype with a few counts. J is TRBJ2-1 and V is TRBV24-1; 9 bases match TRBD2. Germline V gives CDR1 KGHDR, CDR2 SFDVKD. Trimming at V came to 2 bases and at J to 2 bases, leaving 3 bases not matched to a gene. The length of the CDR3 is 16 residues. The CDR3 region is CATSDSLAGPYNEQFF. DNA of the CDR3: TGTGCCACCAGTGATTCCCTAGCGGGACCCTACAATGAGCAGTTCTTC.

DNA for the CDR3: TGTGCCAGCAGCTTAGATTTAACGGGAGTGAGGAAGACCCAGTACTTC. Its translation: CASSLDLTGVRKTQYF. This chain links TRBV11-2 with TRBJ2-5, with D maybe TRBD2 (6 bases). The germline V and J ends were trimmed by 0 bases and 6 bases, with 17 bases remaining between them. The CDR3 is 16 amino acids. CDR1 is SGHAT, CDR2 FQNNGV, per germline. Full variable domain (outside the CDR3, taken from reference TRBV11-2 and TRBJ2-5): EAGVAQSPRYKIIEKRQSVAFWCNPISGHATLYWYQQILGQGPKLLIQFQNNGVVDDSQLPKDRFSAERLKGVDSTLKIQPAKLEDSAVYLCASSLDLTGVRKTQYFGPGTRLLVL.

The chain employs TRBV12-3 or TRBV12-4 and TRBJ1-1; D not certain. The germline V and J ends were trimmed by 6 bases and 0 bases, with 26 bases remaining between them. The CDR3 contains 19 residues. This chain's CDR3 is CASRSTVAHLKTMNTEAFF. The CDR3 DNA is TGTGCCAGCAGGAGTACAGTAGCCCATCTCAAAACCATGAACACTGAAGCTTTCTTT.

The chain employs TRBV20-1 and TRBJ2-5, with D hard to call. Germline lookup yields CDR1 DFQATT and CDR2 SNEGSKA (reference sequence). The CDR3 has 11 residues. Trimming left V 5 bases short and J 5 bases short, with 9 bases between. Written as DNA, the CDR3 is TGCAGTGCTTCAAGCCGGGAGACCCAGTACTTC. As protein: CSASSRETQYF.